One sample yielded the 10 T cell receptor beta chains listed below, sequenced in a study of T-cell reconstitution after alpha-beta-depleted transplantation in children. Molecular barcoding with unique molecular identifiers was used for the TCRbeta library. TCRdb reanalysed the PCR reads using MiXCR and keeps one entry per CDR3 protein. The table lists 490,000 or so distinct CDR3 sequences, approximately 12% of them singletons. The specimen comprised PBMCs from the stem cell graft donor, sampled from the stem cell graft. Receptor source: a human donor who donated a stem cell graft to a child with combined immunodeficiency.

The chain joins TRBV12-3 or TRBV12-4 to TRBJ2-1, with 8 bases fitting TRBD2. After removal of 3 bases from V and 6 bases from J, the junction contained 4 bases not matched to a gene. The CDR3 contains 14 residues. The CDR3 region is CASSFGTSFNEQFF. CDR3 bases: TGTGCCAGCAGTTTCGGGACTAGTTTCAATGAGCAGTTCTTC.

This clonotype showed up just a few times. In DNA, the CDR3 is TGTGCCAGCAGCGTGGACTATAATTCACCCCTCCACTTT. Translation: CASSVDYNSPLHF. The chain links TRBV9 to TRBJ1-6, with D uncertain. V shed 2 bases and J shed 3 bases, with 3 bases lying between them. CDR1 SGDLS and CDR2 YYNGEE come from the germline V gene. The CDR3 contains 13 residues.

The CDR3 nucleotides are TGTGCCACCAGTGATTTCGAACGGGTCGAGCAGTTCTTC. Protein sequence: CATSDFERVEQFF. The chain uses TRBV24-1 and TRBJ2-1, with no clear D. V lost 1 base and J 10 bases, leaving 10 bases between the germline ends. The germline V gene has CDR1 KGHDR and CDR2 SFDVKD. The CDR3 has 13 amino acids.

This clonotype was detected many times. The germline gene is not matched at one end of the junction; a read error may be the cause. The J gene is TRBJ2-5, the V gene TRBV29-1, with D unclear. CDR3 size: 8 residues. Germline-derived CDR1 and CDR2 are SQVTM and ANQGSEA. CDR3 DNA sequence: TGCAGCGTTGCTCCCCGATTTTTC. Amino acid sequence: CSVAPRFF. Together with reference TRBV29-1 and TRBJ2-5, the CDR3 gives the full variable domain: SAVISQKPSRDICQRGTSLTIQCQVDSQVTMMFWYRQQPGQSLTLIATANQGSEATYESGFVIDKFPISRPNLTFSTLTVSNMSPEDSSIYLCSVAPRFFGPGTRLLVL.

The chain uses TRBV12-3 or TRBV12-4 and TRBJ2-3, with a weak D call TRBD2 (7 bases). The CDR3 sequence is 16 residues long. Deletions cut 2 bases from V and 2 bases from J, with 14 bases between. As DNA, the CDR3 is TGTGCCAGCAGTTTACGCGGCGGGGGCTCCACAGATACGCAGTATTTT. Residues: CASSLRGGGSTDTQYF.

This clonotype was seen only a few times. The chain recombines TRBV12-3 or TRBV12-4 with TRBJ2-5; D ambiguous. This CDR3 is 15 amino acids long. V shed 5 bases and J shed 1 base, with 14 bases lying between them. CDR3 sequence: CASSPASAVQETQYF. The CDR3 coding sequence is TGTGCCAGCAGTCCAGCGTCGGCAGTCCAAGAGACCCAGTACTTC.

V gene TRBV4-2 combines with J gene TRBJ2-3; D remains ambiguous. The length of the CDR3 is 15 residues. V was pared by 0 bases and J by 6 bases, with 13 bases between. Germline CDR1 and CDR2: LGHNA and YNFKEQ. The CDR3 nucleotides are TGTGCCAGCAGCCAAGATGGCCCCCCCGGGGATACGCAGTATTTT. It yields the protein CASSQDGPPGDTQYF.

The genes are TRBV27 and TRBJ1-6, with D possibly being TRBD1 (5 bases). Trimming shortened V by 6 bases and J by 5 bases, and 17 bases separated the two germline ends. Germline loops: CDR1 MNHEY, CDR2 SMNVEV (reference sequence). The CDR3 sequence is 16 residues long. In DNA form, the CDR3 reads TGTGCCAGCAGCTTTATCTTCTCGGGGGATAATTCACCCCTCCACTTT. This encodes CASSFIFSGDNSPLHF.

This clonotype was counted only a few times. V gene TRBV6-1 combines with J gene TRBJ1-5; D remains ambiguous. Trimming shortened V by 6 bases and J by 2 bases, and 14 bases separated the two germline ends. Germline values: CDR1 MNHNS, CDR2 SASEGT. This CDR3 spans 15 amino acids. The CDR3 bases are TGTGCCAGCAGCCAAGCGGGGTTGGGCAATCAGCCCCAGCATTTT. This translates into CASSQAGLGNQPQHF.

The V and J genes are TRBV6-2 or TRBV6-3 and TRBJ2-7; D is unresolved. V gave up 5 bases and J gave up 6 bases, with 14 bases separating them. CDR3 length equals 13 residues. The germline gives CDR1 MNHEY, CDR2 SVGEGT. CDR3 in DNA: TGTGCCAGCAGTCCCGACTTGGTCCTCGAGCAGTACTTC. This translates into CASSPDLVLEQYF.